These 25 T cell receptor beta chains share one sample of origin, sequenced in a study of blood T cell repertoires in COVID-19. TCRdb's copy holds only in-frame clones and misses some; the assay was immunoSEQ multiplex PCR. This sample has some 460,000 clones; around nine tenths occur once, and the top ten carry approximately 4.3%. What was sequenced was peripheral blood. The origin of the receptors is a woman in her thirties with acute or convalescent COVID-19.

This sequence joins TRBV2 and TRBJ2-7; 9 bases fit TRBD2. V dropped 7 bases and J dropped 1; count of bases not matched to a gene: 8. CDR3 length equals 15 residues. Germline CDR1 reads SNHLY; CDR2 reads FYNNEI. CDR3 protein: CASKGTSGRSYEQYF. In nucleotides, the CDR3 is TGTGCCAGCAAGGGAACTAGCGGGCGTTCCTACGAGCAGTACTTC.

CDR3 sequence: CAGGGEYNSPLHF. The CDR3 region has the DNA TGTGCCGGGGGGGGCGAGTATAATTCACCCCTCCACTTT. The genes are TRBV30 and TRBJ1-6, with D possibly being TRBD1 (6 bases). Germline V gene sequence: CDR1 GTSNPN, CDR2 SVGIG (reference sequence). The CDR3 runs 13 residues. Trimming took off 8 bases at V and 4 bases at J, with 12 bases between the two ends. Filled out from reference TRBV30 and TRBJ1-6, the complete variable domain reads SQTIHQWPATLVQPVGSPLSLECTVEGTSNPNLYWYRQAAGRGLQLLFYSVGIGQISSEVPQNLSASRPQDRQFILSSKKLLLSDSGFYLCAGGGEYNSPLHFGNGTRLTVT.

The chain couples TRBV29-1 to TRBJ2-5, with a tentative D call TRBD1 (6 bases). The CDR3 spans 13 residues. Germline loops: CDR1 SQVTM, CDR2 ANQGSEA. Trimming stripped 5 bases from V and 0 bases from J, with 10 bases between. The chain's CDR3 is CSVRRDNQETQYF. The DNA for the CDR3 is TGCAGCGTTCGTCGGGACAACCAAGAGACCCAGTACTTC.

The chain links TRBV4-1 to TRBJ2-2; 7 nucleotides align to TRBD2. CDR3 length: 17 residues. V trimming: 4 bases; J trimming: 7 bases; junction bases outside the gene matches: 15. Germline V gives CDR1 MGHRA, CDR2 YSYEKL. The CDR3 nucleotides read TGCGCCAGCAGCCCACGCGTCACGGGGGGTTTTAACGGGGAGCTGTTTTTT. This sequence encodes CASSPRVTGGFNGELFF.

The chain is built from TRBV5-6 and TRBJ1-2; D gene ambiguous. Trimming pared 4 bases from V and 4 bases from J, leaving 14 bases between. The CDR3 is 14 residues long. Germline loops: CDR1 SGHDT, CDR2 YYEEEE. CDR3 nucleotide sequence: TGTGCCAGCAGCCACCGGGAGTCTAGCTATGGCTACACCTTC. As protein: CASSHRESSYGYTF. The full variable domain, its missing parts supplied by reference TRBV5-6 and TRBJ1-2, is DAGVTQSPTHLIKTRGQQVTLRCSPKSGHDTVSWYQQALGQGPQFIFQYYEEEERQRGNFPDRFSGHQFPNYSSELNVNALLLGDSALYLCASSHRESSYGYTFGSGTRLTVV.

The J gene is TRBJ2-3, the V gene TRBV19; perhaps TRBD1 as D (5 bases). Germline lookup yields CDR1 LNHDA and CDR2 SQIVND (reference sequence). V gave up 3 bases and J gave up 0 bases, with 10 bases separating them. The CDR3 has 15 residues. CDR3 loop: CASSIRDSSTDTQYF. The CDR3 DNA sequence: TGTGCCAGTAGTATCCGAGACAGCAGCACAGATACGCAGTATTTT.

The chain has TRBV29-1 and TRBJ2-2; D call uncertain. Between the trimmed V and J ends, which lost 6 bases and 6 bases, there was a span of 17 bases. CDR3 length: 14 residues. Germline loops: CDR1 SQVTM, CDR2 ANQGSEA. CDR3 nucleotide sequence: TGCAGCGTAACCTTTGACGATGGGCCCGGGGAGCTGTTTTTT. This codes for CSVTFDDGPGELFF.

This clone is a singleton in its sample. The V and J genes are TRBV6-5 and TRBJ1-2; 7 bases fit TRBD1. Trimming took 0 bases from V and 7 from J; bases not matched to a gene: 2. The CDR3 is made up of 13 amino acids. Looked up from germline, CDR1 is MNHEY and CDR2 is SVGAGI. CDR3 DNA sequence: TGTGCCAGCAGTTACTCCACAGGGGTTGGCTACACCTTC. Its protein product is CASSYSTGVGYTF.

The chain combines TRBV6-5 with TRBJ2-3; D might be TRBD2 (7 bases). CDR1 and CDR2 from the germline V gene are MNHEY and SVGAGI. V was cut by 1 base and J by 8 bases, with 10 bases left in between. The CDR3 is 13 amino acids. The CDR3 reads CASSYFAGATQYF. As DNA, the CDR3 is TGTGCCAGCAGTTACTTTGCGGGGGCTACGCAGTATTTT.

This chain connects TRBV27 to TRBJ2-1; TRBD2 aligns across 8 bases. J was trimmed by 9 bases and V by 0 bases; bases with no gene match: 4. This CDR3 has 14 amino acids. Germline assignment: CDR1 MNHEY and CDR2 SMNVEV (reference sequence). The CDR3 protein is CASSLSGGAIEQFF. CDR3 coding DNA: TGTGCCAGCAGTTTATCCGGGGGGGCGATTGAGCAGTTCTTC.

J is TRBJ1-6 and V is TRBV7-9, with a possible D match to TRBD1 (5 bases). This CDR3 is built from 15 residues. CDR1 and CDR2 from the germline V gene are SEHNR and FQNEAQ (reference sequence). V dropped 5 bases and J dropped 6 bases, with 14 bases sitting between them. The DNA for the CDR3 is TGTGCCAGCAGCCTAGGCGACAGCTTTAATTCACCCCTCCACTTT. It encodes CASSLGDSFNSPLHF.

Points on this clone: The junction does not match germline at one end; this may be a read error. V and J are TRBV2 and TRBJ1-2; no clear D gene. Germline loops: CDR1 SNHLY, CDR2 FYNNEI. CDR3 size: 14 residues. CDR3 DNA sequence: TGTGCCAGCAGTGAAACGGGATCAAATTATGGCCACACCTTC. Translated: CASSETGSNYGHTF.

The rearrangement joins TRBV9 to TRBJ2-5; 9 bases line up with TRBD1. The V and J ends lost 3 bases and 5 bases, in that order; junction bases with no gene match: 5. Germline-derived CDR1 and CDR2 are SGDLS and YYNGEE. This CDR3 contains 14 residues. DNA of the CDR3: TGTGCCAGCAGCGGGGGACAGGGTGGGGAGACCCAGTACTTC. This translates into CASSGGQGGETQYF.

The chain carries TRBV6-5 and TRBJ1-2, with D possibly TRBD1 on 5 matching bases. CDR3 length: 14 residues. V was pared by 2 bases and J by 2 bases, with 9 bases between. Germline V gene data show CDR1 as MNHEY and CDR2 as SVGAGI. The CDR3, as DNA: TGTGCCAGCAGTTACGGGGGAGGGAACTATGGCTACACCTTC. It is translated as CASSYGGGNYGYTF.

The V gene is TRBV20-1, the J gene TRBJ2-1; D is perhaps TRBD2 (5 bases). The germline CDR1 and CDR2 sequences are DFQATT and SNEGSKA (reference sequence). The V end lost 7 bases, the J end lost 7 bases, and 11 bases lay between the germline ends. The length of the CDR3 is 11 residues. For the CDR3, the DNA is TGCAGTGGGCCTAGCTGGAATGAGCAGTTCTTC. Protein: CSGPSWNEQFF.

This clone has a single count. V gene TRBV7-3 combines with J gene TRBJ2-1, with a tentative D call TRBD2 (5 bases). The germline CDR1 and CDR2 sequences are SGHTA and FQGTGA. The CDR3 sequence is 14 residues long. V shed 10 bases and J shed 0 bases, with 13 bases lying between them. CDR3 nucleotide sequence: TGTGCCACCTGGCGGGTCAGCTCCTACAATGAGCAGTTCTTC. It is translated as CATWRVSSYNEQFF.

The rearrangement uses TRBV4-2 and TRBJ2-6; 16 nucleotides line up with TRBD2. Per the germline V gene, CDR1 is LGHNA and CDR2 is YNFKEQ. J was trimmed by 3 bases and V by 4 bases; bases with no gene match: 6. The CDR3 contains 19 residues. The CDR3 spells CASSLGTSGGAIGANVLTF. The CDR3 DNA reads TGTGCCAGCAGCCTGGGGACTAGCGGGGGGGCCATTGGGGCCAACGTCCTGACTTTC.

The V call is TRBV18, the J call TRBJ2-7; maybe TRBD1 (6 bases). This CDR3 is built from 15 residues. The V gene lost 0 bases and the J gene lost 0 bases, with 9 bases spanning the gap. Germline V gene lookup returns CDR1 KGHSH and CDR2 LQKENI. This CDR3 reads CASSPPGRGSYEQYF. In nucleotides, the CDR3 is TGTGCCAGCTCACCACCGGGCAGGGGCTCCTACGAGCAGTACTTC.

The chain carries TRBV7-2 and TRBJ2-1, with D perhaps TRBD1 (6 bases). The CDR3 is 15 residues long. The germline V gene encodes CDR1 SGHTA and CDR2 FQGNSA. V was clipped by 0 bases and J by 6 bases, with 12 bases between them. The CDR3 DNA reads TGTGCCAGCAGCTTAGCAGGGGGAGAGACCAATGAGCAGTTCTTC. This gives the protein CASSLAGGETNEQFF.

J is TRBJ1-1 and V is TRBV19, with 7 bases fitting TRBD1. Unmatched junction bases numbered 11, after V lost 6 bases and J lost 1 base. Germline lookup yields CDR1 LNHDA and CDR2 SQIVND (reference sequence). This CDR3 spans 16 amino acids. The CDR3 spells CASSYYLGQRNTEAFF. Here the CDR3 DNA reads TGTGCCAGTAGCTACTACTTGGGACAGAGGAACACTGAAGCTTTCTTT.

This clone has just one count. The chain couples TRBV6-5 to TRBJ1-2, with D maybe TRBD1 (5 bases). This CDR3 comprises 14 residues. The germline V gene has CDR1 MNHEY and CDR2 SVGAGI. With 6 bases removed from V and 5 bases from J, the gap between germline ends came to 16 bases. As DNA, the CDR3 is TGTGCCAGCAGCAAAGCACGGGGGTTTTATGGCTACACCTTC. Translating it yields CASSKARGFYGYTF.

The J gene is TRBJ2-5, the V gene TRBV5-1, with D possibly matching TRBD1 (5 bases). The CDR3 is made up of 14 amino acids. CDR1 is SGHRS and CDR2 is YFSETQ in the germline V gene. The germline V and J ends were trimmed by 4 bases and 2 bases, with 12 bases remaining between them. CDR3 in amino acids: CASSPQGPQETQYF. For the CDR3, the DNA is TGCGCCAGCAGCCCTCAGGGTCCACAAGAGACCCAGTACTTC.

V usage is TRBV7-2 and J usage is TRBJ2-3; D possibly corresponds to TRBD1 (5 bases). CDR3 length equals 15 residues. With 1 base removed from V and 1 base from J, the gap between germline ends came to 9 bases. Germline-derived CDR1 and CDR2 are SGHTA and FQGNSA. The CDR3 coding sequence is TGTGCCAGCAGCTTAGTGGCAGGGCGCACAGATACGCAGTATTTT. It yields the protein CASSLVAGRTDTQYF.

The chain has TRBV4-1 and TRBJ2-7; a possible D gene is TRBD2 (5 bases). The V gene's germline CDR1 is MGHRA and CDR2 YSYEKL. The CDR3 has 15 residues. Trimming cost V 1 base and J 0 bases, with 10 bases left between them. The DNA of the CDR3 is TGCGCCAGCAGCCAAGTTTGGACTTTCTCCTACGAGCAGTACTTC. It specifies CASSQVWTFSYEQYF.

This clone was picked up a small number of times. The genes are TRBV11-1 and TRBJ2-7; possibly TRBD1 for D (5 bases). CDR1 and CDR2 from the germline V gene are SGHAT and FQDESV (reference sequence). CDR3 size: 14 residues. V was shortened by 1 base and J by 1 base, with 8 bases between the two germline ends. DNA of the CDR3: TGTGCCAGCAGCTTAGGCGCAGGGTCCTACGAGCAGTACTTC. It specifies CASSLGAGSYEQYF. The full variable domain, with the rest looked up from reference TRBV11-1 and TRBJ2-7, is EAEVAQSPRYKITEKSQAVAFWCDPISGHATLYWYRQILGQGPELLVQFQDESVVDDSQLPKDRFSAERLKGVDSTLKIQPAELGDSAMYLCASSLGAGSYEQYFGPGTRLTVT.